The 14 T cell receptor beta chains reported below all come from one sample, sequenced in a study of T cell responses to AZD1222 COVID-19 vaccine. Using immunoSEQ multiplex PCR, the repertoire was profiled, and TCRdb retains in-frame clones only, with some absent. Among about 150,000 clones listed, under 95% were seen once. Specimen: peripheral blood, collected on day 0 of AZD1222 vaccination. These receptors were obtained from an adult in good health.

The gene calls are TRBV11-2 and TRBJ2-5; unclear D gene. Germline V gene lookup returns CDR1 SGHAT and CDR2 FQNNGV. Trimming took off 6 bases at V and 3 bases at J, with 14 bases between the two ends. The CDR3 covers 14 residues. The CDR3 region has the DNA TGTGCCAGCAGTCTGGCACGGTATGAAGAGACCCAGTACTTC. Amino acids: CASSLARYEETQYF. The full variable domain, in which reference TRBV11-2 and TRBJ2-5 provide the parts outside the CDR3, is EAGVAQSPRYKIIEKRQSVAFWCNPISGHATLYWYQQILGQGPKLLIQFQNNGVVDDSQLPKDRFSAERLKGVDSTLKIQPAKLEDSAVYLCASSLARYEETQYFGPGTRLLVL.

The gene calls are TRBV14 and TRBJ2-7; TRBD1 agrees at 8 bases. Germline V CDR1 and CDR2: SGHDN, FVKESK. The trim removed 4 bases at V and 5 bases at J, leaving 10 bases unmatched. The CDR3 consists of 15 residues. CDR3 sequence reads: CASSPLQQGVDEQYF. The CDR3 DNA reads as TGTGCCAGCAGCCCCCTCCAACAGGGGGTCGACGAGCAGTACTTC. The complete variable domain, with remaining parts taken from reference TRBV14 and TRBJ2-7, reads EAGVTQFPSHSVIEKGQTVTLRCDPISGHDNLYWYRRVMGKEIKFLLHFVKESKQDESGMPNNRFLAERTGGTYSTLKVQPAELEDSGVYFCASSPLQQGVDEQYFGPGTRLTVT.

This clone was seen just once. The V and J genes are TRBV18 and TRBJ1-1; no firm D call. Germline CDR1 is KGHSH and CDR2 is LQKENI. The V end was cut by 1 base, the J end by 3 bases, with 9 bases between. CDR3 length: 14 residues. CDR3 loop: CASSPQGGHTEAFF. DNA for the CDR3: TGTGCCAGCTCACCACAAGGAGGCCACACTGAAGCTTTCTTT.

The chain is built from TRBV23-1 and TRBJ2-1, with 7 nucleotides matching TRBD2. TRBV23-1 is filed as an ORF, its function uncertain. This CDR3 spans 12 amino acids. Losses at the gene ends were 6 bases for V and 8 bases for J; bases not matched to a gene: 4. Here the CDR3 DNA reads TGCGCCAGCAGCCTGGCGGGGGATGAGCAGTTCTTC. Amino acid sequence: CASSLAGDEQFF.

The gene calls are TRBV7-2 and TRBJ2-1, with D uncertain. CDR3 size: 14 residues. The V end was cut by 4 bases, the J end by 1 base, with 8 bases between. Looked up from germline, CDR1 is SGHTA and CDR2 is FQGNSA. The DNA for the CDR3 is TGTGCCAGCAGCTCTCCCGCGTCCTACAATGAGCAGTTCTTC. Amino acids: CASSSPASYNEQFF.

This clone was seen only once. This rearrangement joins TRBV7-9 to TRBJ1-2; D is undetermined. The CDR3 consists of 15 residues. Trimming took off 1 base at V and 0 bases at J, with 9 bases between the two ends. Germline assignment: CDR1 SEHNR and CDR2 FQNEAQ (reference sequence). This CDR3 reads CASSLGPEANYGYTF. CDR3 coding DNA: TGTGCCAGCAGCTTAGGTCCAGAAGCTAACTATGGCTACACCTTC.

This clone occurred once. The CDR3 bases are TGTGCCAGCAGCCAGACAGCTGGGGCCAACGTCCTGACTTTC. Protein: CASSQTAGANVLTF. J is TRBJ2-6 and V is TRBV11-3, with D perhaps TRBD1 (5 bases). Germline assignment: CDR1 SGHNT and CDR2 YENEEA. This CDR3 has 14 amino acids. The ends were cut back, 5 bases at V and 2 bases at J, with 7 bases in the middle.

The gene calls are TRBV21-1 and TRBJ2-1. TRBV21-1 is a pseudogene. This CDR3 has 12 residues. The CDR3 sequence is CASTTDSVEQFF. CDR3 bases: TGTGCCAGCACGACAGATAGCGTTGAGCAGTTCTTC.

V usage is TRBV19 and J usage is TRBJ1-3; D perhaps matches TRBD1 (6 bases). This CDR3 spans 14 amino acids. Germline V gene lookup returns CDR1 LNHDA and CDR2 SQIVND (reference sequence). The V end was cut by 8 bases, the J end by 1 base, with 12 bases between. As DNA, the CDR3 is TGTGCCAGTCACAGGGTATCGTCTGGAAACACCATATATTTT. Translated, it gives CASHRVSSGNTIYF.

In DNA, the CDR3 is TGTGCCAGCAGTCCTACCCGGATTAGCAATCAGCCCCAGCATTTT. Translating it yields CASSPTRISNQPQHF. The chain links TRBV27 to TRBJ1-5; no reliable D call. CDR1 MNHEY and CDR2 SMNVEV come from the germline V gene (reference sequence). V was pared by 5 bases and J by 0 bases, with 11 bases between. This CDR3 region has 15 residues.

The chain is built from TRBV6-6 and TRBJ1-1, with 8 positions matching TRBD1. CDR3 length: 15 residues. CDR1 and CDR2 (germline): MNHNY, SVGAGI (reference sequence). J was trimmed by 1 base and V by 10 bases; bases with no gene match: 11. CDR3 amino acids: CATNNRGQGNTEAFF. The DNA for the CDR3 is TGTGCCACAAACAACAGAGGACAGGGGAACACTGAAGCTTTCTTT.

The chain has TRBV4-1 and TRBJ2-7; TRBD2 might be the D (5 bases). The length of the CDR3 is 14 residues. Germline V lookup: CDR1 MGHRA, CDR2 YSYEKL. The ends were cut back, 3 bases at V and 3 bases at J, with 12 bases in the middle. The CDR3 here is CASSHATSNYEQYF. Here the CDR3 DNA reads TGCGCCAGCAGCCACGCTACTAGTAACTACGAGCAGTACTTC.

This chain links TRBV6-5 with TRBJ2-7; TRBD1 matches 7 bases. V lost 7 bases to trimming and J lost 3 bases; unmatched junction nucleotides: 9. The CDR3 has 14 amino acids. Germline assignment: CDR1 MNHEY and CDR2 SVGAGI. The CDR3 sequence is CASNRGNGDYEQYF. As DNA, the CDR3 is TGTGCCAGCAACAGGGGTAATGGCGACTACGAGCAGTACTTC.

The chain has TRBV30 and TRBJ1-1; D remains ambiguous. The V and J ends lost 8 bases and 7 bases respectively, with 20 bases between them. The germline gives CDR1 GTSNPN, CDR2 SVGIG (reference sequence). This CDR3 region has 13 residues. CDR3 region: CAREALGRIEAFF. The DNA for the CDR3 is TGTGCCCGAGAAGCTTTGGGGAGGATTGAAGCTTTCTTT.